This T cell receptor beta chain was sequenced for a study of PD-1 blockade in mismatch repair-deficient tumors. The data were produced by immunoSEQ multiplex PCR, yet TCRdb's version contains in-frame clones alone and is incomplete. The sample lists approximately 79,000 clones, roughly 80% occurring once. Study-level results: Tumor-resident clones, often undetectable pretreatment in blood, expanded then contracted after pembrolizumab.

Notes on this clone: What it binds is unknown.

J was trimmed by 4 bases and V by 5 bases; bases with no gene match: 11. This CDR3 spans 16 amino acids. The germline V gene has CDR1 LNHDA and CDR2 SQIVND (reference sequence). The TCR sequence derives from an adult with mismatch repair-deficient cancer. This sequence joins TRBV19 and TRBJ2-3; 8 bases align to TRBD1. Sequences were derived from peripheral blood, sampled 44 weeks after starting pembrolizumab. The CDR3 is CASSASGTGGADTQYF. The DNA of the CDR3 is TGTGCCAGTAGTGCTTCCGGGACAGGCGGCGCAGATACGCAGTATTTT. The variable domain in full, completed from reference TRBV19 and TRBJ2-3, reads DGGITQSPKYLFRKEGQNVTLSCEQNLNHDAMYWYRQDPGQGLRLIYYSQIVNDFQKGDIAEGYSVSREKKESFPLTVTSAQKNPTAFYLCASSASGTGGADTQYFGPGTRLTVL.